A selection of T cell receptor beta chains follows, all from one sample in a study of breast tumors, draining lymph nodes, adjacent tissues. One entry per CDR3 protein results from TCRdb running MiXCR on the multiplex PCR reads. This table has 200,000 to 250,000 distinct CDR3 sequences, less than 45% appearing once. Source material: axillary lymph node tissue. The origin of the receptors is a female donor with breast cancer. Some clones in this sample may be carry-over from other donors' samples. CDR3s include the opening cysteine and the closing phenylalanine or tryptophan. The D gene is left open where the match is weak. Rows give clone size only sometimes, using once, few, many, or a class for an expanded clone.

TRBV11-2	TRBJ2-7	many	-	CASSLEGSRYEQYF	TGTGCCAGCAGCTTAGAGGGCAGTCGCTACGAGCAGTACTTC
TRBV5-6	TRBJ1-2	many	-	CASSFELYGYTF	TGTGCCAGCAGCTTTGAACTCTATGGCTACACCTTC
TRBV18	TRBJ2-2	-	-	CASSPQNTGELFF	TGTGCCAGCTCACCCCAGAACACCGGGGAGCTGTTTTTT
TRBV7-9	TRBJ2-3	many	-	CASSLNRAGDTQYF	TGTGCCAGCAGCTTAAACAGGGCAGGAGATACGCAGTATTTT
TRBV24-1	TRBJ2-2	-	-	CATSGTGGGLARVDDTGELFF	TGTGCCACCAGTGGGACAGGGGGGGGACTAGCGAGGGTCGACGATACCGGGGAGCTGTTTTTT
TRBV5-8	TRBJ2-2	many	-	CASTLSPAGTGELFF	TGTGCCAGCACCCTATCTCCCGCCGGCACCGGGGAGCTGTTTTTT
TRBV12-3/TRBV12-4	TRBJ2-2	many	-	CASSPRGIGAGELFF	TGTGCCAGCAGTCCTCGGGGCATCGGGGCCGGGGAGCTGTTTTTT
TRBV6-5	TRBJ2-5	-	-	CASSHSLVQETQYF	TGTGCCAGCAGTCACAGTTTAGTTCAAGAGACCCAGTACTTC
TRBV20-1	TRBJ2-1	-	-	CSASTGSSYTEQFF	TGCAGTGCTAGCACAGGGAGCTCCTACACTGAGCAGTTCTTC
TRBV30	TRBJ1-2	many	TRBD1	CAWDKGQGAWYGYTF	TGTGCCTGGGATAAGGGACAGGGGGCTTGGTATGGCTACACCTTC
TRBV24-1	TRBJ1-5	once	TRBD1	CASEPYRGSNQPQHF	TGTGCCTCCGAACCGTACAGGGGGAGCAATCAGCCCCAGCATTTT
TRBV29-1	TRBJ1-2	many	TRBD1	CSVARQGNTYGYTF	TGCAGCGTGGCCCGACAGGGGAACACTTATGGCTACACCTTC
TRBV5-1	TRBJ2-5	-	TRBD2	CASSIGTSGPGETQYF	TGCGCCAGCAGCATCGGGACTAGCGGGCCAGGGGAGACCCAGTACTTC
TRBV19	TRBJ2-7	many	TRBD1	CASSGTGTYEQYF	TGTGCCAGTAGTGGGACAGGGACCTACGAGCAGTACTTC
TRBV4-2	TRBJ2-2	many	TRBD1	CASSQDWAGQGTVTGELFF	TGTGCCAGCAGCCAAGATTGGGCGGGACAGGGGACGGTCACCGGGGAGCTGTTTTTT
TRBV20-1	TRBJ2-3	many	TRBD2	CSARTSGPDTQYF	TGCAGTGCGCGGACTAGCGGCCCAGATACGCAGTATTTT
TRBV10-3	TRBJ2-7	medium-sized	-	CAISVEGNRYEQYF	TGTGCCATCAGTGTCGAAGGGAATCGGTACGAGCAGTACTTC
TRBV4-2	TRBJ2-7	many	TRBD2	CASSQGTSGVGEQYF	TGTGCCAGCAGCCAAGGGACTAGCGGAGTTGGGGAGCAGTACTTC
TRBV24-1	TRBJ2-5	-	TRBD1	CAPGQGAETQYF	TGTGCCCCGGGACAGGGGGCTGAGACCCAGTACTTC
TRBV15	TRBJ1-1	-	-	CATSRDRGVTEAFF	TGTGCCACCAGCAGAGATAGGGGGGTAACTGAAGCTTTCTTT
TRBV6-2/TRBV6-3	TRBJ1-6	few	-	CASSHRQFYNSPLHF	TGTGCCAGCAGTCACCGACAGTTCTATAATTCACCCCTCCACTTT
TRBV15	TRBJ2-7	-	TRBD2	CATSPASGGEQYF	TGTGCCACCAGCCCCGCTAGCGGAGGCGAGCAGTACTTC
TRBV7-3	TRBJ2-6	-	TRBD1	CASSLVGTESKIAGANVLTF	TGTGCCAGCAGCTTAGTAGGGACAGAGTCTAAAATTGCTGGGGCCAACGTCCTGACTTTC
TRBV12-3/TRBV12-4	TRBJ2-6	-	-	CAGSGSGANVLTF	TGTGCCGGCAGTGGCTCCGGGGCCAACGTCCTGACTTTC
TRBV7-3	TRBJ2-6	-	-	CASSPGARQSISGANVLTF	TGTGCCAGCAGCCCTGGGGCCCGGCAGTCGATCTCTGGGGCCAACGTCCTGACTTTC
TRBV11-3	TRBJ1-3	many	-	CASSLQFSGNTIYF	TGTGCCAGCAGCCTACAGTTTTCTGGAAACACCATATATTTT
TRBV7-9	TRBJ2-5	many	TRBD2	CASSSFWTSGQETQYF	TGTGCCAGCAGCTCCTTCTGGACTAGCGGACAAGAGACCCAGTACTTC
TRBV5-1	TRBJ2-7	many	TRBD1	CASSLEGQGPHEQYF	TGCGCCAGCAGCTTGGAGGGACAGGGCCCACACGAGCAGTACTTC
TRBV7-9	TRBJ2-2	many	-	CASRTMGGRTGELFF	TGTGCCAGCAGGACAATGGGGGGTCGGACCGGGGAGCTGTTTTTT
TRBV13	TRBJ2-5	few	-	CASSSQRAPLQETQYF	TGTGCCAGCAGCTCCCAGCGGGCCCCTCTTCAAGAGACCCAGTACTTC
TRBV6-5	TRBJ1-6	few	-	CASSHPGTNSPLHF	TGTGCCAGCAGTCACCCCGGCACCAATTCACCCCTCCACTTT
TRBV6-5	TRBJ2-2	few	-	CASSYSFGSTVGELFF	TGTGCCAGCAGTTACTCATTCGGAAGTACGGTCGGGGAGCTGTTTTTT
TRBV7-2	TRBJ2-1	many	-	CASSLIGGMSYNEQFF	TGTGCCAGCAGCTTAATCGGCGGCATGTCCTACAATGAGCAGTTCTTC
TRBV7-3	TRBJ2-4	few	-	CASSLTGSKNIQYF	TGTGCCAGCAGCTTGACGGGTTCCAAAAACATTCAGTACTTC
TRBV11-2	TRBJ2-6	-	-	CASSPTKAAAHVLTF	TGTGCCAGCAGCCCTACGAAAGCTGCGGCCCACGTCCTGACTTTC
TRBV2	TRBJ2-5	-	TRBD2	CASRGTSGIAETQYF	TGTGCCAGCAGGGGGACTAGCGGAATCGCGGAGACCCAGTACTTC